This TCR beta chain is drawn from a study of cytomegalovirus exposure and HLA in healthy donors. Findings and limits, study-wide: Across HLA loci, a later analysis found differing TCR association rates, with DRB1 most and HLA-C fewest.

Germline lookup yields CDR1 KGHSH and CDR2 LQKENI. The junction had 6 bases not matched to a gene; V was cut back by 5 bases and J by 13 bases. There are 11 residues in the CDR3. These donors counted as nominally healthy when sampled, but unrecorded immune exposures were likely. PCR amplification relied on 60 Vbeta primers (plus 13 Jbeta primers). Generated by immunoSEQ multiplex PCR, the TCRdb table keeps only in-frame clones and is missing some. The table includes roughly 250,000 clones, about 80% detected once. Turning to this clone: Its specificity is unknown.

The TCR comes from a girl aged 2-9 years in good health and CMV-seronegative. What was sequenced was PBMCs. The V gene is TRBV18, the J gene TRBJ2-5; 8 bases match TRBD2. The CDR3 nucleotides read TGTGCCAGCTCAAAGGGACTAGTCTCGTACTTC. This gives the protein CASSKGLVSYF.